The clone carrying this T cell receptor (beta chain) was seen repeatedly, ten times or more. Its antigen is as yet unknown. RNA transcripts provided the source from which TCR beta CDR3 regions were amplified. In the first-round RT-PCR of the TCR CDR3, the HTBI primer set was used. Using its own MiXCR run on the multiplex PCR reads, TCRdb lists one record per CDR3 protein. The sample lists 300,000 to 400,000 distinct CDR3 sequences, roughly a fifth seen once, with over 45% in the top ten. Any patient presenting with uncontrolled infection, other autoimmune disease, pregnancy or lactation was left out. These data belong to a study of T cells in Graves' hyperthyroidism and ophthalmopathy. Regarding the study as a whole: Ophthalmopathy, as predicted by the model, came a median about six months after the prediction. In simple terms, a model built on 13 V-J features told ophthalmopathy apart from stable hyperthyroidism.

Trimming removed 1 base from V and 5 bases from J; junction bases left unmatched: 2. CDR1 is MNHEY, CDR2 SMNVEV, per germline (reference sequence). CDR3 size: 15 residues. This sequence was found in a woman between 50 and 59 years old with Graves' hyperthyroidism. The chain has TRBV27 and TRBJ2-1; 10 bases are a match to TRBD1. Specimen: blood. The CDR3 coding sequence is TGTGCCAGCAGTTTATTGGGACAGGGGAACAATGAGCAGTTCTTC. This gives the protein CASSLLGQGNNEQFF.